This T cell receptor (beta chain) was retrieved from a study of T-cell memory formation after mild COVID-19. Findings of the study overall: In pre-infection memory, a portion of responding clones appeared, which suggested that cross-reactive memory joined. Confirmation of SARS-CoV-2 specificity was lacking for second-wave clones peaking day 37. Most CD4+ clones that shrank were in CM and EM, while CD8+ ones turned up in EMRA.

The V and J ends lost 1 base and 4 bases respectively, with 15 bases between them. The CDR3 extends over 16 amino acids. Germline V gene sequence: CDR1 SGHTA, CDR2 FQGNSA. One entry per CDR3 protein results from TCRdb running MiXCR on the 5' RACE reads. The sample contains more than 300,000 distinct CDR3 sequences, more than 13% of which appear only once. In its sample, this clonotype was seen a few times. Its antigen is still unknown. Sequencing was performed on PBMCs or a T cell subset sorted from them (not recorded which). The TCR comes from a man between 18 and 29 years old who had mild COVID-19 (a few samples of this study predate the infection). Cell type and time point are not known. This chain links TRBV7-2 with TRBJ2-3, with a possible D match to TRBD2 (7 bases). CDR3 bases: TGTGCCAGCAGCTTAGTTGCGGGGGCAGGGTCAGATACGCAGTATTTT. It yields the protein CASSLVAGAGSDTQYF.